A selection of T cell receptor beta chains follows, all from one sample in a study of circulating and synovial CD4+ cells in juvenile arthritis. Clones were sequenced by immunoSEQ multiplex PCR, and TCRdb holds only the in-frame ones, with some missing. In the table there are some 33,000 clones, around 96% of which are singletons. Sequencing was performed on CD4+ T cells from blood. Source of these receptors: a human donor with juvenile idiopathic arthritis. Each CDR3 is given with its conserved first and last residue. D genes are given only for firm matches. A clone size is listed for some rows: how often the clone was seen (once, few, many), or a class if it is expanded.

j_call: TRBJ1-6; d_call: .; clone_size: .; v_call: TRBV6-5; cdr3_aa: CVSSYGGGDSPLHF; cdr3_nt: TGTGTCAGCAGTTATGGGGGAGGCGATTCACCCCTCCACTTT
j_call: TRBJ1-2; d_call: TRBD1; clone_size: .; v_call: TRBV9; cdr3_aa: CASSAGTAHNYGYTF; cdr3_nt: TGTGCCAGCAGCGCCGGGACAGCCCATAACTATGGCTACACCTTC
j_call: TRBJ2-6; d_call: TRBD1; clone_size: .; v_call: TRBV5-1; cdr3_aa: CASSLTGAGANVLTF; cdr3_nt: TGCGCCAGCAGCTTAACAGGGGCTGGGGCCAACGTCCTGACTTTC
j_call: TRBJ2-4; d_call: .; clone_size: .; v_call: TRBV5-6; cdr3_aa: CASSQTLTGAKNIQYF; cdr3_nt: TGTGCCAGCAGCCAAACTCTGACGGGGGCCAAAAACATTCAGTACTTC
j_call: TRBJ2-5; d_call: .; clone_size: .; v_call: TRBV18; cdr3_aa: CASSPLGQGHETQYF; cdr3_nt: TGTGCCAGCTCACCACTCGGGCAGGGGCACGAGACCCAGTACTTC
j_call: TRBJ2-5; d_call: TRBD2; clone_size: .; v_call: TRBV4-2; cdr3_aa: CASSQDPPLAGGRETQYF; cdr3_nt: TGTGCCAGCAGCCAAGATCCCCCACTAGCGGGGGGGCGCGAGACCCAGTACTTC
j_call: TRBJ2-2; d_call: TRBD2; clone_size: .; v_call: TRBV4-2; cdr3_aa: CASSQDPFERGVTGELFF; cdr3_nt: TGTGCCAGCAGCCAAGATCCTTTCGAGCGGGGGGTGACCGGGGAGCTGTTTTTT
j_call: TRBJ2-7; d_call: TRBD1; clone_size: .; v_call: TRBV5-1; cdr3_aa: CASSGIGDRAYEQYF; cdr3_nt: TGCGCCAGCAGCGGTATTGGGGACAGGGCCTACGAGCAGTACTTC
j_call: TRBJ1-2; d_call: .; clone_size: .; v_call: TRBV9; cdr3_aa: CASSVQQDWIYGYTF; cdr3_nt: TGTGCCAGCAGCGTCCAACAGGATTGGATTTATGGCTACACCTTC
j_call: TRBJ2-7; d_call: .; clone_size: .; v_call: TRBV2; cdr3_aa: CASTLIYEQYF; cdr3_nt: TGTGCCAGCACCCTTATCTACGAGCAGTACTTC
j_call: TRBJ1-1; d_call: .; clone_size: .; v_call: TRBV10-3; cdr3_aa: CAISGRGGTEAFF; cdr3_nt: TGTGCCATCAGTGGGAGGGGGGGTACTGAAGCTTTCTTT
j_call: TRBJ2-1; d_call: TRBD1; clone_size: .; v_call: TRBV2; cdr3_aa: CASQGQGGSGTQFF; cdr3_nt: TGTGCCAGCCAAGGACAGGGGGGATCGGGGACGCAGTTCTTC
j_call: TRBJ2-4; d_call: .; clone_size: .; v_call: TRBV5-1; cdr3_aa: CASSLRSGKAKNIQYF; cdr3_nt: TGCGCCAGCAGCTTGAGATCGGGGAAAGCCAAAAACATTCAGTACTTC
j_call: TRBJ2-3; d_call: .; clone_size: .; v_call: TRBV15; cdr3_aa: CATSFPVYTDTQYF; cdr3_nt: TGTGCCACCAGCTTCCCTGTTTACACAGATACGCAGTATTTT
j_call: TRBJ2-3; d_call: TRBD2; clone_size: .; v_call: TRBV7-3; cdr3_aa: CASSLHSGADTQYF; cdr3_nt: TGTGCCAGCAGCTTACATAGCGGGGCAGATACGCAGTATTTT
j_call: TRBJ1-1; d_call: TRBD1; clone_size: .; v_call: TRBV5-6; cdr3_aa: CASRRTTGRNTEAFF; cdr3_nt: TGTGCCAGCAGACGAACGACAGGGAGGAACACTGAAGCTTTCTTT
j_call: TRBJ1-2; d_call: .; clone_size: .; v_call: TRBV15; cdr3_aa: CATSGDKNYGYTF; cdr3_nt: TGTGCCACCAGCGGCGACAAAAACTATGGCTACACCTTC
j_call: TRBJ1-4; d_call: .; clone_size: .; v_call: TRBV19; cdr3_aa: CASSKSEGGIGEKLFF; cdr3_nt: TGTGCCAGTAGTAAGTCAGAGGGTGGGATTGGTGAAAAACTGTTTTTT
j_call: TRBJ2-1; d_call: .; clone_size: .; v_call: TRBV6-6; cdr3_aa: CASSSHRALTSDEQFF; cdr3_nt: TGTGCCAGCAGTTCACACAGGGCCCTCACATCGGATGAGCAGTTCTTC
j_call: TRBJ2-7; d_call: .; clone_size: .; v_call: TRBV14; cdr3_aa: CASSRQGLVNDEQYF; cdr3_nt: TGTGCCAGCAGCCGACAGGGACTCGTTAACGACGAGCAGTACTTC
j_call: TRBJ1-5; d_call: TRBD1; clone_size: .; v_call: TRBV15; cdr3_aa: CATSRGVGQGNNQPQHF; cdr3_nt: TGTGCCACCAGCAGAGGGGTGGGACAGGGGAACAATCAGCCCCAGCATTTT
j_call: TRBJ2-7; d_call: TRBD1; clone_size: .; v_call: TRBV6-5; cdr3_aa: CASRPTGGTPYEQYF; cdr3_nt: TGTGCCAGCAGGCCTACAGGGGGGACCCCCTACGAGCAGTACTTC
j_call: TRBJ2-3; d_call: .; clone_size: .; v_call: TRBV5-1; cdr3_aa: CASRPLVGSDTQYF; cdr3_nt: TGCGCCAGTCGGCCTTTGGTGGGCTCAGATACGCAGTATTTT
j_call: TRBJ2-1; d_call: TRBD1; clone_size: .; v_call: TRBV27; cdr3_aa: CASSLLTGTGEHNEQFF; cdr3_nt: TGTGCCAGCAGTCTTCTTACCGGGACAGGGGAACACAATGAGCAGTTCTTC
j_call: TRBJ1-2; d_call: .; clone_size: once; v_call: TRBV9; cdr3_aa: CASSVGQDYGYTF; cdr3_nt: TGTGCCAGCAGCGTAGGACAGGACTATGGCTACACCTTC
j_call: TRBJ2-7; d_call: TRBD1; clone_size: .; v_call: TRBV18; cdr3_aa: CASSDRVGTYEQYF; cdr3_nt: TGTGCCAGCTCAGACAGGGTAGGGACCTACGAGCAGTACTTC
j_call: TRBJ1-6; d_call: TRBD1; clone_size: .; v_call: TRBV5-1; cdr3_aa: CASTSGQGDSPLHF; cdr3_nt: TGCGCCAGCACATCGGGACAGGGGGATTCCCCCCTCCACTTT
j_call: TRBJ2-5; d_call: .; clone_size: .; v_call: TRBV5-4; cdr3_aa: CASSLGQSKAQYF; cdr3_nt: TGTGCCAGCAGCTTGGGACAGTCAAAGGCCCAGTACTTC
j_call: TRBJ1-1; d_call: .; clone_size: .; v_call: TRBV4-3; cdr3_aa: CASSQDSLSAEAFF; cdr3_nt: TGCGCCAGCAGCCAAGATTCGCTGAGTGCTGAAGCTTTCTTT
j_call: TRBJ2-2; d_call: .; clone_size: .; v_call: TRBV19; cdr3_aa: CASSTPRIASANTGELFF; cdr3_nt: TGTGCCAGTAGTACTCCTCGGATCGCGAGCGCGAACACCGGGGAGCTGTTTTTT
j_call: TRBJ1-4; d_call: .; clone_size: .; v_call: TRBV21-1; cdr3_aa: CASSKAKRETTNEKLFF; cdr3_nt: TGTGCCAGCAGCAAAGCAAAAAGGGAGACGACTAATGAAAAACTGTTTTTT
j_call: TRBJ2-7; d_call: .; clone_size: .; v_call: TRBV4-2; cdr3_aa: CASSQETRGYYEQYF; cdr3_nt: TGTGCCAGCAGCCAAGAGACTAGAGGTTACTACGAGCAGTACTTC
j_call: TRBJ1-1; d_call: TRBD1; clone_size: .; v_call: TRBV9; cdr3_aa: CASSVNQGDGTEAFF; cdr3_nt: TGTGCCAGCAGCGTCAATCAGGGGGACGGCACTGAAGCTTTCTTT
j_call: TRBJ2-2; d_call: .; clone_size: .; v_call: TRBV11-3; cdr3_aa: CASSLTRGIVRGTGELFF; cdr3_nt: TGTGCCAGCAGCTTAACCAGGGGAATTGTTCGAGGCACCGGGGAGCTGTTTTTT
j_call: TRBJ1-6; d_call: TRBD1; clone_size: .; v_call: TRBV14; cdr3_aa: CASSRGQGYNSPLHF; cdr3_nt: TGTGCCAGCAGCCGAGGACAGGGCTATAATTCCCCCCTCCACTTT
j_call: TRBJ1-1; d_call: .; clone_size: once; v_call: TRBV27; cdr3_aa: CASRTGRARIGAFF; cdr3_nt: TGTGCCAGCAGGACGGGAAGGGCCAGAATAGGGGCTTTCTTT